Shown below are 26 T cell receptor beta chains from a single sample sequenced in a study of T cells in Graves' hyperthyroidism and ophthalmopathy (dated by TCRdb to about 2019). Libraries came from multiplex PCR. Sequencing was performed on an Illumina HiSeq 2000. The TCR beta CDR3 regions were amplified from RNA transcripts. For the first round of RT-PCR on the TCR CDR3, the HTBI primer set was used together with the Qiagen OneStep RT-PCR kit. The raw public reads went through TCRdb reprocessing: fastp at Q25, MiXCR clone calling, in-frame beta chains kept. Each record represents a unique CDR3 protein, reported with the most common genes and DNA among its rows. In all, the sample holds 410,000 or so distinct CDR3 sequences, and roughly 14% of those were seen once. The biggest ten clones account for about 13% of the sample. The sequenced sample was blood. The receptors derive from a man aged 18 to 29 with Graves' ophthalmopathy.

This clonotype occurred many times. The chain couples TRBV20-1 to TRBJ2-1; perhaps D is TRBD1 or TRBD2 (5 bases each). The ends were cut back, 6 bases at V and 5 bases at J, with 14 bases in the middle. There are 13 residues in the CDR3. The germline V gene has CDR1 DFQATT and CDR2 SNEGSKA (reference sequence). CDR3 region: CSARDRAHNEQFF. The CDR3 DNA follows: TGCAGTGCCCGGGACCGAGCCCACAATGAGCAGTTCTTC.

This clonotype has a count of ten or more. CDR3 protein: CSGTGGPSGGNTDTQYF. CDR3 DNA: TGCAGCGGGACGGGGGGCCCTAGCGGGGGGAACACAGATACGCAGTATTTT. The J gene is TRBJ2-3, the V gene TRBV29-1, with 11 bases lining up with TRBD2. Germline-derived CDR1 and CDR2 are SQVTM and ANQGSEA. After removal of 7 bases from V and 2 bases from J, the junction contained 14 bases not matched to a gene. The CDR3 runs to 17 residues.

This clonotype was recorded at least ten times. This chain links TRBV10-1 with TRBJ2-3, with TRBD2 identical over 8 bases. The CDR3 is 15 residues long. The V gene's germline CDR1 is WNHNN and CDR2 SYGVQD (reference sequence). The J segment lost 3 bases and the V segment lost 2 bases, leaving 4 bases of the junction unmatched. The CDR3 protein is CASSETSGRTDTQYF. The CDR3 nucleotides are TGCGCCAGCAGTGAGACCAGCGGGAGAACAGATACGCAGTATTTT.

This clonotype was detected ten times or more. The CDR3 DNA reads as TGTGCCAGCAGCGAGCAGGGGGCAGGAGATAATTCACCCCTCCACTTT. This encodes CASSEQGAGDNSPLHF. V and J are TRBV7-2 and TRBJ1-6, with 8 bases identical to TRBD1. The CDR3 has 16 amino acids. CDR1 and CDR2 (germline): SGHTA, FQGNSA. V lost 5 bases, J lost 5 bases, and 8 bases stayed unmatched.

This clonotype has at least ten counts. This chain connects TRBV12-3 or TRBV12-4 to TRBJ2-7, with a tentative D call TRBD1 (6 bases). Deletions cut 3 bases from V and 4 bases from J, with 10 bases between. CDR3 length: 13 amino acids. The CDR3 sequence: CASSFNRVYEQYF. CDR3 nucleotides: TGTGCCAGCAGTTTCAACAGGGTTTACGAGCAGTACTTC.

With respect to this clonotype: A single base separates this from a much larger clone, so it may be a read error. The chain carries TRBV4-1 and TRBJ2-1; D is uncertain. The DNA end is more similar to TRBJ2-7, so the J call may be wrong. The germline V gene encodes CDR1 MGHRA and CDR2 YSYEKL. There are 15 residues in the CDR3. The CDR3 DNA is TGCGCCAGCAGCCAAGAACGGGTTACCTACAATGAGCAGTACTTC. Amino acid sequence: CASSQERVTYNEQYF.

This clonotype occurred a few times. V is TRBV18 and J is TRBJ2-1, with D hard to call. Deletions cut 1 base from V and 10 bases from J, with 8 bases between. The CDR3 spans 12 residues. Germline assignment: CDR1 KGHSH and CDR2 LQKENI. The CDR3 spells CASSPQDVEQFF. The CDR3 DNA sequence: TGTGCCAGCTCACCACAGGACGTAGAGCAGTTCTTC.

The chain couples TRBV5-6 to TRBJ2-5; D not resolved. V shed 0 bases and J shed 9 bases, with 12 bases lying between them. Germline-derived CDR1 and CDR2 are SGHDT and YYEEEE. The CDR3 covers 13 residues. The CDR3, as DNA: TGTGCCAGCAGCTTGGGGGGTCGCGAGGCCCAGTACTTC. It specifies CASSLGGREAQYF.

This clonotype appeared once. V is TRBV20-1 and J is TRBJ2-1; tentatively, D is TRBD1 (5 bases). The CDR3 consists of 13 residues. V was cut by 4 bases and J by 11 bases, with 18 bases left in between. The V gene's germline CDR1 is DFQATT and CDR2 SNEGSKA (reference sequence). Here the CDR3 reads CSATPLGLGKQFF. The DNA for the CDR3 is TGCAGTGCTACCCCATTGGGGCTCGGTAAGCAGTTCTTC.

There are many counts of this clonotype. The chain combines TRBV19 with TRBJ2-1; D unclear. CDR1 is LNHDA and CDR2 is SQIVND in the germline V gene (reference sequence). This CDR3 has 13 amino acids. V was cut by 5 bases and J by 0 bases, with 5 bases left in between. The CDR3 protein is CASSEVSYNEQFF. CDR3 coding DNA: TGTGCCAGTAGTGAAGTCTCCTACAATGAGCAGTTCTTC.

In this sample, this clonotype turned up many times. The J gene is TRBJ2-1, the V gene TRBV13; D is ambiguous. CDR3 length: 12 residues. The germline V and J ends were trimmed by 6 bases and 7 bases, with 10 bases remaining between them. Germline V CDR1 and CDR2: PRHDT, FYEKMQ (reference sequence). The CDR3 DNA reads TGTGCCAGCAGTTGGACCTCTAATGAGCAGTTCTTC. Translating gives CASSWTSNEQFF.

This clonotype was picked up many times. J is TRBJ1-1 and V is TRBV5-4; 10 nucleotides agree with TRBD1. The CDR3 contains 16 residues. Per germline, CDR1 SGHNT and CDR2 YYREEE (reference sequence). V lost 3 bases and J lost 1; bases outside the gene matches: 6. In nucleotides, the CDR3 is TGTGCCAGCAGCTACCTGGGACAGGGGCCGAACACTGAAGCTTTCTTT. Amino acids: CASSYLGQGPNTEAFF.

As concerns this clonotype: A much larger clone lies a single base off, so this may be a read error. The chain is built from TRBV7-2 and TRBJ2-3; D is perhaps TRBD1 or TRBD2 (5 bases each). CDR1 and CDR2 from the germline V gene are SGHTA and FQGNSA. V lost 2 bases to trimming and J lost 7 bases, with 19 bases between them. The CDR3 runs to 16 residues. CDR3 region: CASSLRPRGALHTQYF. CDR3 nucleotides: TGTGCCAGCAGCTTAAGGCCCAGAGGGGCTCTACATACGCAGTATTTT.

This clonotype has a count of ten or more. This chain connects TRBV7-2 to TRBJ2-1, with D possibly called TRBD1 or TRBD2 (6 bases each). Per germline, CDR1 SGHTA and CDR2 FQGNSA. The V end lost 4 bases, the J end lost 3 bases, and 13 bases lay between the germline ends. The CDR3 runs to 15 residues. The CDR3 is CASSSVGGFYNEQFF. CDR3 coding DNA: TGTGCCAGCAGCTCGGTAGGGGGGTTCTACAATGAGCAGTTCTTC.

This rearrangement joins TRBV19 to TRBJ2-1; the match to TRBD2 covers 8 bases. The CDR3 loop spans 15 amino acids. Germline V CDR1 and CDR2: LNHDA, SQIVND (reference sequence). J was trimmed by 2 bases and V by 7 bases; bases with no gene match: 7. The CDR3: CASKPGLEAYNEQFF. DNA of the CDR3: TGTGCCAGTAAACCGGGACTAGAGGCCTACAATGAGCAGTTCTTC.

The genes are TRBV6-2 or TRBV6-3 and TRBJ1-1, with 9 bases aligning to TRBD1. This CDR3 region has 16 residues. Germline-derived CDR1 and CDR2 are MNHEY and SVGEGT. V lost 2 bases and J lost 1; bases outside the gene matches: 5. The CDR3 DNA sequence: TGTGCCAGCAGTTACGCTACAGGGGGCGCGAACACTGAAGCTTTCTTT. Protein sequence: CASSYATGGANTEAFF.

This clonotype was counted many times. The chain is built from TRBV30 and TRBJ1-2; weak D call: TRBD1 (5 bases). The germline V gene encodes CDR1 GTSNPN and CDR2 SVGIG (reference sequence). The CDR3 contains 12 residues. The V end lost 3 bases, the J end lost 6 bases, and 11 bases lay between the germline ends. CDR3 in amino acids: CAWRHGTDGYTF. The CDR3 DNA sequence: TGTGCCTGGAGACACGGGACCGATGGCTACACCTTC.

This clonotype was seen repeatedly, ten times or more. The chain combines TRBV10-3 with TRBJ2-7, with a possible D match to TRBD1 (6 bases). Germline V lookup: CDR1 ENHRY, CDR2 SYGVKD. CDR3 length equals 15 residues. Deletions cut 3 bases from V and 0 bases from J, with 12 bases between. The CDR3 reads CAISESPGDSYEQYF. CDR3 in DNA: TGTGCCATCAGTGAAAGCCCAGGGGACTCCTACGAGCAGTACTTC.

This clonotype was seen ten or more times. The V gene is TRBV7-8, the J gene TRBJ1-3; TRBD1 might be the D (6 bases). Germline CDR1 is SGHVS and CDR2 is FQNEAQ. The V gene lost 5 bases and the J gene lost 0 bases, with 14 bases spanning the gap. CDR3 length: 16 residues. This chain's CDR3 is CASSQHRVLSGNTIYF. In nucleotides, the CDR3 is TGTGCCAGCAGCCAACACAGGGTCCTCTCTGGAAACACCATATATTTT.

This clonotype was seen a few times. The chain recombines TRBV7-9 with TRBJ1-5; tentatively, D is TRBD1 (5 bases). Germline V gene data show CDR1 as SEHNR and CDR2 as FQNEAQ (reference sequence). CDR3 size: 14 residues. V lost 1 base, J lost 4 bases, and 8 bases lay in between. CDR3 in DNA: TGTGCCAGCAGCTTAGGGTGGGGGAATCAGCCCCAGCATTTT. It specifies CASSLGWGNQPQHF. The full variable domain, in which reference TRBV7-9 and TRBJ1-5 provide the parts outside the CDR3, is DTGVSQNPRHKITKRGQNVTFRCDPISEHNRLYWYRQTLGQGPEFLTYFQNEAQLEKSRLLSDRFSAERPKGSFSTLEIQRTEQGDSAMYLCASSLGWGNQPQHFGDGTRLSIL.

The sample holds many counts of this clonotype. J is TRBJ2-7 and V is TRBV19, with TRBD2 identical over 7 bases. The CDR3 length is 14 residues. From germline, CDR1 is LNHDA and CDR2 SQIVND (reference sequence). Trimming cost V 3 bases and J 5 bases; bases outside gene matches: 7. CDR3 sequence: CASSISRGVHEQYF. CDR3 DNA sequence: TGTGCCAGTAGTATTAGCCGGGGGGTCCACGAGCAGTACTTC.

There are many counts of this clonotype. This rearrangement joins TRBV7-9 to TRBJ2-7; the D is unclear. The germline gives CDR1 SEHNR, CDR2 FQNEAQ (reference sequence). The CDR3 is 14 residues long. V gave up 5 bases and J gave up 3 bases, with 14 bases separating them. The CDR3 coding sequence is TGTGCCAGCAGCACCCAACTTAGTTTCTACGAGCAGTACTTC. Translated, it gives CASSTQLSFYEQYF.

This clonotype was recorded a few times. The chain is built from TRBV20-1 and TRBJ2-7; D not resolved. This CDR3 is 15 amino acids long. Trimming removed 0 bases at V and 0 bases at J, with 12 bases between. Germline CDR1 reads DFQATT; CDR2 reads SNEGSKA (reference sequence). In nucleotides, the CDR3 is TGCAGTGCTAGAGAATTGAGCGCGAGCTCCTACGAGCAGTACTTC. Residues: CSARELSASSYEQYF.

There are many counts of this clonotype. The chain recombines TRBV5-1 with TRBJ2-3; D could derive from TRBD1 or TRBD2 (5 bases each). CDR1 and CDR2 (germline): SGHRS, YFSETQ. Trimming cost V 2 bases and J 1 base, with 14 bases left between them. The length of the CDR3 is 16 residues. The CDR3 is CASSFSPGDRTDTQYF. The CDR3 DNA sequence: TGCGCCAGCAGCTTCTCACCCGGGGACCGCACAGATACGCAGTATTTT.

The chain joins TRBV5-1 to TRBJ2-5; a possible D gene is TRBD1 (6 bases). The CDR3 is made up of 12 amino acids. Germline V CDR1 and CDR2: SGHRS, YFSETQ. The V gene lost 4 bases and the J gene lost 5 bases, with 9 bases spanning the gap. CDR3 protein: CASSRTVETQYF. The CDR3 bases are TGCGCCAGCAGCCGGACAGTTGAGACCCAGTACTTC.

This clonotype was counted ten times or more. The V call is TRBV5-6, the J call TRBJ1-1; maybe TRBD1 (5 bases). In germline, CDR1 is SGHDT, CDR2 YYEEEE. The germline V and J ends were trimmed by 7 bases and 0 bases, with 16 bases remaining between them. The CDR3 loop spans 15 amino acids. CDR3 sequence (DNA): TGTGCCAGCGGATATGGAGGGGCCATGAACACTGAAGCTTTCTTT. Encoded protein: CASGYGGAMNTEAFF.